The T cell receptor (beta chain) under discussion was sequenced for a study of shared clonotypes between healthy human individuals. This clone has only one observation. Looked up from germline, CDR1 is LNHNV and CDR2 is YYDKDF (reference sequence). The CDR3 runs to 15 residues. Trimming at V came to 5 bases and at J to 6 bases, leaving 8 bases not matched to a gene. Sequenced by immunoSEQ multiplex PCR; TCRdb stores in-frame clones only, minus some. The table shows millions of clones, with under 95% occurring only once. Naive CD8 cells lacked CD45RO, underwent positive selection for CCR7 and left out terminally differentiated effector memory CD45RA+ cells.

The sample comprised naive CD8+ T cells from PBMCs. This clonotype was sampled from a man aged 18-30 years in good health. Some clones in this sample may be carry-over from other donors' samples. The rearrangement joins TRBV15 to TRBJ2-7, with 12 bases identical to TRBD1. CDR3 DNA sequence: TGTGCCACCAGCTTGGCGGGACAGGGGGCGGGCGAGCAGTACTTC. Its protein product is CATSLAGQGAGEQYF.